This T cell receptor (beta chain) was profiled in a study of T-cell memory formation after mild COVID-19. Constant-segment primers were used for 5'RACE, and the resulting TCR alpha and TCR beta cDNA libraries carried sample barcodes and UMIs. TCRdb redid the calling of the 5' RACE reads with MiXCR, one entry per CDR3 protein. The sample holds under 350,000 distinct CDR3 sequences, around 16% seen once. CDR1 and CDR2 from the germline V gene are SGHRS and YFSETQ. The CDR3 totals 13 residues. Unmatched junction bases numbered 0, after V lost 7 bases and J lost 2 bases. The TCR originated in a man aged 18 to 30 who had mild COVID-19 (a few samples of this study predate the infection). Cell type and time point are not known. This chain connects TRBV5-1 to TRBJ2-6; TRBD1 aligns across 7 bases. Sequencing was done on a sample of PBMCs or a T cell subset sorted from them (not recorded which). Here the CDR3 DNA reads TGCGCCAGCGGGACAGCTGGGGCCAACGTCCTGACTTTC. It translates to CASGTAGANVLTF.